This T cell receptor (beta chain) was captured in a study of blood T cell repertoires in COVID-19. Clones were read by immunoSEQ multiplex PCR, and TCRdb kept only the in-frame ones, dropping some. The profile covers about 63,000 clones, with 88% appearing a single time and 4.7% taken by the ten largest. Germline values: CDR1 SQVTM, CDR2 ANQGSEA. Trimming removed 3 bases from V and 2 bases from J; junction bases left unmatched: 9. This CDR3 is built from 16 residues. This TCR came from a human donor in a cohort sampled during active COVID-19. The sequenced sample consisted of peripheral blood. This chain connects TRBV29-1 to TRBJ2-3, with 9 nucleotides matching TRBD1. The CDR3 region is CSVDPGTGQITDTQYF. The DNA for the CDR3 is TGCAGCGTTGATCCCGGGACAGGGCAGATCACAGATACGCAGTATTTT.